This is a list of T cell receptor beta chains from one sample in a study of blood T cell repertoires in COVID-19. Sequencing was performed with immunoSEQ multiplex PCR; in TCRdb, only in-frame clones are kept and a portion is missing. The data contain about 200,000 clones, 65% to 90% of them seen just once; the ten biggest clones take up 3.5% to 4%. The sample consisted of PBMCs or T cells enriched from blood (not recorded which). The receptors derive from a woman aged 40 to 49 with acute COVID-19. The CDR3 runs from the conserved cysteine through the conserved F or W. The order of the fields is V gene, D gene, CDR3 length, J gene, clone size, CDR3 DNA, CDR3 protein. D genes are given only for firm matches. The size field is filled for only some rows; it gives once, few, many or a size class.

>TRBV5-8|-|17|TRBJ2-1|once
TGTGCCAGCAGCTTGGGTACGCCGGACGCAAAGGGGAATGAGCAGTTCTTC
CASSLGTPDAKGNEQFF
>TRBV4-3|-|22|TRBJ1-4|-
TGCGCCAGCAGCCAAGAATTGTTGGGGGGTAGGGCAAGCGGGCCGGCTAATGAAAAACTGTTTTTT
CASSQELLGGRASGPANEKLFF
>TRBV19|TRBD1|13|TRBJ1-5|-
TGTGCCAGTAGGCTACAGGGGGATCAGCCCCAGCATTTT
CASRLQGDQPQHF
>TRBV19|TRBD2|18|TRBJ2-1|-
TGTGCCAGTAGTCGGACTAGCGGGAGGGCAATACACACTGATGAGCAGTTCTTC
CASSRTSGRAIHTDEQFF
>TRBV5-1|TRBD2|17|TRBJ2-1|once
TGCGCCAGCAGCTTCCGGACTAGCGTCGGTTTCAACAATGAGCAGTTCTTC
CASSFRTSVGFNNEQFF
>TRBV23-1|-|10|TRBJ2-7|-
TGCGCCAGGACATTTGCCGAGCAGTACTTC
CARTFAEQYF
>TRBV10-1|-|13|TRBJ2-1|-
TGCGCCAGCAGCGGGACTCCCTACAATGAGCAGTTCTTC
CASSGTPYNEQFF
>TRBV5-6|TRBD1|14|TRBJ2-7|-
TGTGCCAGCAGCCGCCGACAGGGGGTATACGAGCAGTACTTC
CASSRRQGVYEQYF
>TRBV13|TRBD1|14|TRBJ1-2|once
TGTGCCAGCAGCTATCTGACAGGGTCCTATGGCTACACCTTC
CASSYLTGSYGYTF
>TRBV7-6|TRBD2|16|TRBJ2-5|-
TGTGCCAGCAGCCCCCGGACTAGCGAAGAACAAGAGACCCAGTACTTC
CASSPRTSEEQETQYF
>TRBV6-5|-|15|TRBJ2-3|-
TGTGCCAGCAGTTATCGAGGCCAAGCCACAGATACGCAGTATTTT
CASSYRGQATDTQYF
>TRBV7-2|-|16|TRBJ1-2|-
TGTGCCAGCAGCTTAAGCGAGGGCCAGGAGATGTATGGCTACACCTTC
CASSLSEGQEMYGYTF
>TRBV5-1|-|14|TRBJ1-1|-
TGCGCCAGCAGCTTGGTTCCTACGAACACTGAAGCTTTCTTT
CASSLVPTNTEAFF
>TRBV28|TRBD2|17|TRBJ2-5|-
TGTGCCAGCAGTTTTAGGCTAGCGGGCCTTGGAGGGGAGACCCAGTACTTC
CASSFRLAGLGGETQYF
>TRBV7-6|TRBD2|11|TRBJ2-7|-
TGTGCCAGCGGGGGGGGAGCCGAGCAGTACTTC
CASGGGAEQYF
>TRBV5-6|TRBD1|15|TRBJ1-6|-
TGTGCCAGCAGCAACAGGGGGCTTGGAAGGTCACCCCTCCACTTT
CASSNRGLGRSPLHF
>TRBV19|TRBD2|14|TRBJ2-1|-
TGTGCCAGTAGACCGGGACTAGGCTACAATGAGCAGTTCTTC
CASRPGLGYNEQFF
>TRBV7-2|-|15|TRBJ2-3|few
TGTGCCAGCAGCCCACGAGGGTCTAGTCCAGATACGCAGTATTTT
CASSPRGSSPDTQYF
>TRBV27|TRBD1|17|TRBJ1-2|-
TGTGCCAGCAGTTTCCAACCGGGACAGGGATCGAACTATGGCTACACCTTC
CASSFQPGQGSNYGYTF
>TRBV6-2/TRBV6-3|-|14|TRBJ1-1|-
TGTGCCAGCAGCCGAGACACTTTCTACGCTGAAGCTTTCTTT
CASSRDTFYAEAFF
>TRBV28|TRBD2|15|TRBJ2-7|-
TGTGCCAGCGGCTCTGGGACTAGCGGTTCCTACGAGCAGTACTTC
CASGSGTSGSYEQYF
>TRBV10-3|-|16|TRBJ2-7|-
TGTGCCACTAGGGAGCACTCTGGGCAATTCTACTACGAGCAGTACTTC
CATREHSGQFYYEQYF
>TRBV30|-|11|TRBJ2-1|-
TGTGCCTGGAGTCCGAACAGTGAGCAGTTCTTC
CAWSPNSEQFF
>TRBV28|TRBD2|16|TRBJ2-5|-
TGTGCCAGCAGTTCCCGACTAGCGGGCCCACAAGAGACCCAGTACTTC
CASSSRLAGPQETQYF
>TRBV6-2/TRBV6-3|TRBD1|16|TRBJ1-5|-
TGTGCCAGCAGCCGAATCGGACAGGGCGTCAATCAGCCCCAGCATTTT
CASSRIGQGVNQPQHF
>TRBV7-2|TRBD1|14|TRBJ2-7|-
TGTGCCAGCAGCTTCGACAGGGGAACCTACGAGCAGTACTTC
CASSFDRGTYEQYF
>TRBV7-2|-|16|TRBJ1-3|-
TGTGCCAGCAGCTTAGTCGACAGATACTCAGGAAACACCATATATTTT
CASSLVDRYSGNTIYF
>TRBV5-8|-|11|TRBJ2-1|-
TGTGCCAGCAGCTTGGCGTCTGAGCAGTTCTTC
CASSLASEQFF
>TRBV4-3|TRBD2|19|TRBJ2-1|-
TGCGCCAGCAGCCTAGTACTAGCGGGAGGACAGAGCTCCTACAATGAGCAGTTCTTC
CASSLVLAGGQSSYNEQFF
>TRBV11-1|TRBD1|14|TRBJ2-7|-
TGTGCCAGCAGCTTAGGGACAGGGCTTTGGGAGCAGTACTTC
CASSLGTGLWEQYF
>TRBV4-2|TRBD1|15|TRBJ2-7|-
TGTGCCAGCAGCCGGGGACAGGATAGCTCCTACGAGCAGTACTTC
CASSRGQDSSYEQYF
>TRBV7-8|-|11|TRBJ2-1|-
TGTGCCAGCAGCCCCGCGCGCGAGCAGTTCTTC
CASSPAREQFF
>TRBV6-5|TRBD1|14|TRBJ1-5|-
TGTGCCAGCAGGGGACAGGGCCCCAATCAGCCCCAGCATTTT
CASRGQGPNQPQHF
>TRBV19|TRBD1|16|TRBJ1-2|-
TGTGCCAGTAGTACCCTAAACGTTGACAGGGCAGATGGCTACACCTTC
CASSTLNVDRADGYTF
>TRBV13|TRBD2|18|TRBJ2-2|-
TGTGCCAGCAGCTTATTGGTCCTAGCGGGAGAGGGGACCGGGGAGCTGTTTTTT
CASSLLVLAGEGTGELFF
>TRBV5-1|-|15|TRBJ2-7|-
TGCGCCAGCAGCCCCGCCCCACGGGAGATGGACGAGCAGTACTTC
CASSPAPREMDEQYF